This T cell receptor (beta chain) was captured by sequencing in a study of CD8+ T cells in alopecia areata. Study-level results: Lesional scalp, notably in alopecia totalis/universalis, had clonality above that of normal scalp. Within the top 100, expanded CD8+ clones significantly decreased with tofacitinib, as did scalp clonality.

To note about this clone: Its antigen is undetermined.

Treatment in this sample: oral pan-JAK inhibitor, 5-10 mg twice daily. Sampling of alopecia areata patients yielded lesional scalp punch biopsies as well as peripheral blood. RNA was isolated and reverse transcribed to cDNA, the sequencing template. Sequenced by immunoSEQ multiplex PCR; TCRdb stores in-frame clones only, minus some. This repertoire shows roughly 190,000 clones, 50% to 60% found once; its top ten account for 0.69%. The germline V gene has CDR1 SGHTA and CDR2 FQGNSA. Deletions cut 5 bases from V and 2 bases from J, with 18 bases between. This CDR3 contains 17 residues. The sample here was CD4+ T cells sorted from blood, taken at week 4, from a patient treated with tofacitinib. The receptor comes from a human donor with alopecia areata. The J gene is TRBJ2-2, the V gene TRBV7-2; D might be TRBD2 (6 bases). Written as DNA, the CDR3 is TGTGCCAGCAGCCCACCCGGAGCAGGACTAAACACCGGGGAGCTGTTTTTT. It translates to CASSPPGAGLNTGELFF.